A single sample is the source of the 5 T cell receptor beta chains below, sequenced in a study of breast tumors, draining lymph nodes, adjacent tissues (dated by TCRdb to 2016 to 2017). Lymph node samples were obtained from the axillary draining lymph nodes of breast cancer patients. The library was prepared using multiplex PCR. The data were produced on an Illumina HiSeq 2000. TCRdb itself trimmed the public reads at Q25 with fastp, ran MiXCR and retained productive beta chains. Identical CDR3 proteins give one entry, which carries the most common genes and DNA. The sample table holds approximately 140,000 distinct CDR3 sequences, of which approximately 32% were seen once. 2% to 2.5% of the sample rests with the top ten. Sequenced: axillary lymph node tissue. Receptors originate from a female donor with breast cancer. Some clones in this sample may be carry-over from other donors' samples.

The genes are TRBV4-2 and TRBJ2-7; 7 bases line up with TRBD1. The CDR3 has 14 amino acids. The junction had 9 bases not matched to a gene; V was cut back by 5 bases and J by 5 bases. Germline CDR1 LGHNA, CDR2 YNFKEQ. CDR3 nucleotide sequence: TGTGCCAGCAGCTCCCGACAGGGAATCGACGAGCAGTACTTC. Translated: CASSSRQGIDEQYF.

This clonotype has ten or more counts. Sequence at one end of the junction differs from germline and may be a read error. The J gene is TRBJ1-3, the V gene TRBV7-7; D is unclear. CDR3 size: 12 residues. The V gene's germline CDR1 is SSHAT and CDR2 FNYEAQ (reference sequence). CDR3: CASSGDGNTIYF. The CDR3 DNA is TGTGCTAGCAGCGGGGATGGAAACACCATATATTTT.

The genes are TRBV9 and TRBJ1-5; possibly TRBD1 for D (6 bases). This CDR3 contains 16 residues. Deletions cut 0 bases from V and 5 bases from J, with 15 bases between. Germline CDR1 and CDR2: SGDLS and YYNGEE. CDR3 in amino acids: CASSVAMGQAYQPQHF. The CDR3 DNA follows: TGTGCCAGCAGCGTAGCGATGGGACAAGCTTATCAGCCCCAGCATTTT.

This clonotype was observed a few times. Being one base from a much bigger clone, this may be a read error. The conserved closing phenylalanine or tryptophan is absent in this CDR3, likely reflecting a read error. This rearrangement joins TRBV19 to TRBJ2-5; D might be TRBD1 or TRBD2, each matching 7 bases. Germline-derived CDR1 and CDR2 are LNHDA and SQIVND (reference sequence). The CDR3 length is 16 residues. V lost 0 bases and J 5 bases, leaving 16 bases between the germline ends. For the CDR3, the DNA is TGTGCCAGTAGTATAGACCAGACAGGGAGGGAGGAGACCCAGTACTCC. This sequence encodes CASSIDQTGREETQYS.

This clonotype was counted at least ten times. The chain recombines TRBV11-2 with TRBJ2-2; D possibly corresponds to TRBD1 (5 bases). Deletions cut 1 base from V and 1 base from J, with 10 bases between. Looked up from germline, CDR1 is SGHAT and CDR2 is FQNNGV. This CDR3 comprises 16 residues. Here the CDR3 DNA reads TGTGCCAGCAGCTTAGGGGGCACCTTGAACACCGGGGAGCTGTTTTTT. Amino acids: CASSLGGTLNTGELFF.